This paragraph reports one TCR beta chain. Some clones are missing from TCRdb's copy, which holds only in-frame ones; the method was immunoSEQ multiplex PCR. The sample data list about 140,000 clones. Looked up from germline, CDR1 is SGHRS and CDR2 is YFSETQ. Trimming cost V 0 bases and J 4 bases, with 14 bases left between them. The CDR3 is 17 amino acids. The sample belongs to a study of T cell responses to AZD1222 COVID-19 vaccine. The sequencing input was peripheral blood. The receptor's source is an adult in good health. The genes are TRBV5-1 and TRBJ1-6; D is possibly TRBD1 (6 bases). The CDR3 region is CASSLAGRDMYNSPLHF. CDR3 nucleotides: TGCGCCAGCAGCTTGGCCGGCAGGGACATGTATAATTCACCCCTCCACTTT.